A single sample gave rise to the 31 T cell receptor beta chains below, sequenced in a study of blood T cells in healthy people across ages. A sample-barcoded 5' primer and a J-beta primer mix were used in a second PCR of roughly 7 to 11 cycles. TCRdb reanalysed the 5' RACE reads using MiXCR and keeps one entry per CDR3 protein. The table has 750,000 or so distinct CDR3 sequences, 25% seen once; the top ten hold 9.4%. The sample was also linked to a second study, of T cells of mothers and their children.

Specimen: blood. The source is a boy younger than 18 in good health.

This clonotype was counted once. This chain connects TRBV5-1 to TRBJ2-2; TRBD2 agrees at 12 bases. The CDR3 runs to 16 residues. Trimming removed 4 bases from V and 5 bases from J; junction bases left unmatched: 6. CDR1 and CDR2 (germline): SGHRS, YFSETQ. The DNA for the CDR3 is TGCGCCAGCAGCCAGACTAGCGGGAGTGGGACCGGGGAGCTGTTTTTT. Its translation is CASSQTSGSGTGELFF.

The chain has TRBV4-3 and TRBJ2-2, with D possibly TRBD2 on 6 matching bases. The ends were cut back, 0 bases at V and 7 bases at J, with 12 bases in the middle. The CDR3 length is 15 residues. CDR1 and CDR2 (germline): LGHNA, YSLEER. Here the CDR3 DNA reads TGCGCCAGCAGCCAAGAGAGGGACTTGGGCGGGGAGCTGTTTTTT. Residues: CASSQERDLGGELFF.

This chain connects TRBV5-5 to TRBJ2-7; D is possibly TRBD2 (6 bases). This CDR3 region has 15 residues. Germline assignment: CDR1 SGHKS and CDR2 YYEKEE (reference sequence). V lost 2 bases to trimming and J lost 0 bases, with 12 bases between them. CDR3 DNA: TGTGCCAGCAGCTTTGGCGGGGACCCCTCCTACGAGCAGTACTTC. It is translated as CASSFGGDPSYEQYF.

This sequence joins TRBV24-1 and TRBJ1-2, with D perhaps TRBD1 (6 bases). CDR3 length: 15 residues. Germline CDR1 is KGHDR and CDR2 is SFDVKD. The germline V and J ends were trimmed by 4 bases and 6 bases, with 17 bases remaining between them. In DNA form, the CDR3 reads TGTGCCACCAGTGACCACAGGGAATCCTTCGATGGCTACACCTTC. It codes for CATSDHRESFDGYTF.

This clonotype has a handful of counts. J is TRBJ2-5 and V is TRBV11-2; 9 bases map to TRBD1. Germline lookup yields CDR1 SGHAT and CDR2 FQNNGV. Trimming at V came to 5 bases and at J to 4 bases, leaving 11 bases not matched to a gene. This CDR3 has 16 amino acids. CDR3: CASSEWTGVGGETQYF. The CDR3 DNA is TGTGCCAGCAGCGAGTGGACAGGGGTGGGTGGAGAGACCCAGTACTTC.

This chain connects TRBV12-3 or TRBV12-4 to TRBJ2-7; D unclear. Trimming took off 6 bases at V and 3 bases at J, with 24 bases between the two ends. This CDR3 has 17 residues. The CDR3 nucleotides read TGTGCCAGCAGCACTCCGTCCGGCTCTCTGAGTCTCTACGAGCAGTACTTC. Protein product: CASSTPSGSLSLYEQYF.

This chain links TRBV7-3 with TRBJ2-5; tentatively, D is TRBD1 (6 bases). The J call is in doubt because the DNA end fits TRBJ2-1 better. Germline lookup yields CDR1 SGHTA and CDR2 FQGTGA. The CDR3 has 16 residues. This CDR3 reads CASSSKTGRAYNEQFF. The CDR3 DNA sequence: TGTGCCAGCAGCTCCAAAACAGGGCGGGCCTACAATGAGCAGTTCTTC.

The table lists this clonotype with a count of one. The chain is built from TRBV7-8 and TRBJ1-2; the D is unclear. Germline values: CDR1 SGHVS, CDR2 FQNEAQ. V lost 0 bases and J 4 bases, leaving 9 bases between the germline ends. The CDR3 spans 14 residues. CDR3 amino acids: CASSLAGPFYGYTF. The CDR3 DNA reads TGTGCCAGCAGCTTAGCCGGACCGTTCTATGGCTACACCTTC.

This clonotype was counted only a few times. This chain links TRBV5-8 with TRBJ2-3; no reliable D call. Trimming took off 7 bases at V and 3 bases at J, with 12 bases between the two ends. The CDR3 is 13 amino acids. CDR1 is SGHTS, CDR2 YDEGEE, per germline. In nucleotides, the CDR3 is TGTGCCAGCCCCGGGTCATCAACAGATACGCAGTATTTT. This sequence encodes CASPGSSTDTQYF. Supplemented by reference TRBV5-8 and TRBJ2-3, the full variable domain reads EAGVTQSPTHLIKTRGQQATLRCSPISGHTSVYWYQQALGLGLQFLLWYDEGEERNRGNFPPRFSGRQFPNYSSELNVNALELEDSALYLCASPGSSTDTQYFGPGTRLTVL.

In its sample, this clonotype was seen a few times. The CDR3, as DNA: TGTGCCACCAGCAGAGAGGAGGGCGGATTCAATGAGCAGTTCTTC. It specifies CATSREEGGFNEQFF. The V call is TRBV15, the J call TRBJ2-5, with TRBD2 as a possible D gene (6 bases). The DNA end is a closer match to TRBJ2-1, so the J assignment may be wrong. This CDR3 comprises 15 residues. Germline V lookup: CDR1 LNHNV, CDR2 YYDKDF (reference sequence).

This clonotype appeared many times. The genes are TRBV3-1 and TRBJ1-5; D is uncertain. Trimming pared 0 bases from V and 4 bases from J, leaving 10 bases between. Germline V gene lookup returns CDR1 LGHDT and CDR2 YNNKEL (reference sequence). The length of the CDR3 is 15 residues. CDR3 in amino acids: CASSQDSGANQPQHF. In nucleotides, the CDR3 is TGTGCCAGCAGCCAAGATAGCGGTGCTAATCAGCCCCAGCATTTT.

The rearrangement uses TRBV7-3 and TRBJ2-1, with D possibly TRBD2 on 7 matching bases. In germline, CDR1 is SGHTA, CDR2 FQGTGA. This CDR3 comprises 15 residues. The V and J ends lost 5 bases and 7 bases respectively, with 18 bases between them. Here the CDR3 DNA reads TGTGCCAGCAGCCCGAGGGGGGGCTTTCTGAATGAGCAGTTCTTC. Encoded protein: CASSPRGGFLNEQFF.

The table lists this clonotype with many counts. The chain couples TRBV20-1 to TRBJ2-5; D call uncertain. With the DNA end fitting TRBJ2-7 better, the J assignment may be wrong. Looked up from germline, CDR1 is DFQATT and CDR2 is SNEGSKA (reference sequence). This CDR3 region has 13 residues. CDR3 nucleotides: TGCAGTGCTAGATCTGGTACGGACTACGAGCAGTACTTC. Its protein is CSARSGTDYEQYF.

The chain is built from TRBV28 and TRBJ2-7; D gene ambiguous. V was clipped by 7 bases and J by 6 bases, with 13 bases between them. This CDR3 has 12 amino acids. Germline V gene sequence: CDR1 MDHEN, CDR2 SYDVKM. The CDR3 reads CASTSWGREQYF. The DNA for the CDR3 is TGTGCCAGCACTTCCTGGGGTCGCGAGCAGTACTTC.

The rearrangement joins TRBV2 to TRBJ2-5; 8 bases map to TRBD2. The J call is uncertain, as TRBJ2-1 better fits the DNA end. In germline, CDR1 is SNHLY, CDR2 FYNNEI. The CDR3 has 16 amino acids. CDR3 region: CASSDPSGGSDDEQFF. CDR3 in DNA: TGTGCCAGCAGTGACCCCTCGGGGGGGAGTGACGATGAGCAGTTCTTC.

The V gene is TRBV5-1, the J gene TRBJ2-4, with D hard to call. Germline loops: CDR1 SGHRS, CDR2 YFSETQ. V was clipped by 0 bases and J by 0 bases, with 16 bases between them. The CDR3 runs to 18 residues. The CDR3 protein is CASSLVFQTILAKNIQYF. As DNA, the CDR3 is TGCGCCAGCAGCTTGGTGTTTCAGACGATACTAGCCAAAAACATTCAGTACTTC.

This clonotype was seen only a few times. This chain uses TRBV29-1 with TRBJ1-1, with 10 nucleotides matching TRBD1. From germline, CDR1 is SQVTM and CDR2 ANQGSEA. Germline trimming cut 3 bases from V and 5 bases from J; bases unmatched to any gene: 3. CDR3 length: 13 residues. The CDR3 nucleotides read TGCAGCGTTGAGAAGGGACAGGGGACTGAAGCTTTCTTT. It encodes CSVEKGQGTEAFF.

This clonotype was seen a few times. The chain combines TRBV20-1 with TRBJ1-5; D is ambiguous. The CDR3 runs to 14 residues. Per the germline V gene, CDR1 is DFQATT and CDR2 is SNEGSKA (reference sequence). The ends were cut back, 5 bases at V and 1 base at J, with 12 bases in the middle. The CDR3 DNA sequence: TGCAGTGCTTCAGCCCCCTTGAGCAATCAGCCCCAGCATTTT. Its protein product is CSASAPLSNQPQHF.

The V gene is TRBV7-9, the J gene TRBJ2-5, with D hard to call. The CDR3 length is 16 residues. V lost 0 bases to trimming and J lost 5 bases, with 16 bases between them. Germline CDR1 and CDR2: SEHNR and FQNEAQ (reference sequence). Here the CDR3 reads CASSLAQPNVLETQYF. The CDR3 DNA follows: TGTGCCAGCAGCTTAGCACAGCCGAATGTCTTGGAGACCCAGTACTTC.

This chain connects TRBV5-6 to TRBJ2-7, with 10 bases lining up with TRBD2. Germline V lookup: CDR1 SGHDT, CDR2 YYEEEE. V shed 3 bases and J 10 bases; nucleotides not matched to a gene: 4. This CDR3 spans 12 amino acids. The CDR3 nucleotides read TGTGCCAGCAGCTCGGGACTAGCGTCCCAGTACTTC. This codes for CASSSGLASQYF.

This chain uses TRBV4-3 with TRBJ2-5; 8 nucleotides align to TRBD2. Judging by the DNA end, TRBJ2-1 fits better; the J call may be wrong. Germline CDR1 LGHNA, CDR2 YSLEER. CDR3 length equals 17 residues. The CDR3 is CASSPSGPGGPRNEQFF. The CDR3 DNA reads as TGCGCCAGCAGCCCCTCTGGGCCGGGGGGGCCCCGCAATGAGCAGTTCTTC.

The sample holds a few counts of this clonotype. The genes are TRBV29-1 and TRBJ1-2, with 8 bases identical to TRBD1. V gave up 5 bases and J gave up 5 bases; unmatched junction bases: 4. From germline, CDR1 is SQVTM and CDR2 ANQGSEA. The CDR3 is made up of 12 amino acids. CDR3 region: CSVLGQDYGYTF. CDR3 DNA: TGCAGCGTTTTGGGACAGGATTATGGCTACACCTTC.

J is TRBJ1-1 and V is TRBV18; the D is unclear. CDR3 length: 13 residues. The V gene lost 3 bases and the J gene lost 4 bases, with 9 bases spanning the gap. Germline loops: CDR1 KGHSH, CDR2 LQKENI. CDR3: CASSPPTGTEAFF. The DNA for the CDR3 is TGTGCCAGCTCACCGCCGACCGGCACTGAAGCTTTCTTT.

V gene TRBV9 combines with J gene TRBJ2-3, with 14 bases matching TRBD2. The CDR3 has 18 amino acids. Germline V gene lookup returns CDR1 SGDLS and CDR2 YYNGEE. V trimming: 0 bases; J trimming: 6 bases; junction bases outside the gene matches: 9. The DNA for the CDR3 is TGTGCCAGCAGCGTAGAATCGACTAGCGGGGGGGCATGGGATACGCAGTATTTT. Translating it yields CASSVESTSGGAWDTQYF.

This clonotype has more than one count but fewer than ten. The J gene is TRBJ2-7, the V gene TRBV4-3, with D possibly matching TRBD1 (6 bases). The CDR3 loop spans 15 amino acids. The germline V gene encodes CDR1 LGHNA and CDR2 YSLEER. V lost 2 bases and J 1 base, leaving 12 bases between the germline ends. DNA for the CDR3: TGCGCCAGCAGCCAAAGCGCAGGGGAATCCTACGAGCAGTACTTC. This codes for CASSQSAGESYEQYF.

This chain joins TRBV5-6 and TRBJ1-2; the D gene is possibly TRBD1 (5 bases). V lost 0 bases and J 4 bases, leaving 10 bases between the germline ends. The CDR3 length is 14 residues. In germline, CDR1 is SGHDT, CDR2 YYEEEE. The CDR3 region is CASSLERGLYGYTF. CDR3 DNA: TGTGCCAGCAGCTTGGAAAGGGGCCTCTATGGCTACACCTTC.

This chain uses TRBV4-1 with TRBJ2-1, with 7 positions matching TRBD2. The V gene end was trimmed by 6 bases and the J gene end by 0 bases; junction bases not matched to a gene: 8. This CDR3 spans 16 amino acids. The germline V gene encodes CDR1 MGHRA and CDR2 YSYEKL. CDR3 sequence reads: CASSIAAGSSYNEQFF. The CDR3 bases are TGCGCCAGCAGTATAGCAGCGGGGAGCTCCTACAATGAGCAGTTCTTC.

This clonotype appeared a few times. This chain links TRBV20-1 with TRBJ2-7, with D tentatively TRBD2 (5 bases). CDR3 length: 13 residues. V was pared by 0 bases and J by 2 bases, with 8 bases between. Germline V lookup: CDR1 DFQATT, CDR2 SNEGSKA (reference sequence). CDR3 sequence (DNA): TGCAGTGCTAGAGATGGACTGACCTACGAGCAGTACTTC. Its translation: CSARDGLTYEQYF.

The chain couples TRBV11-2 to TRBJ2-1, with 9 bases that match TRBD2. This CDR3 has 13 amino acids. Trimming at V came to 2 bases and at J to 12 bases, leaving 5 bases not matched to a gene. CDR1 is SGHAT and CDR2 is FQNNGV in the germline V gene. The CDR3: CASSLRAGGPQFF. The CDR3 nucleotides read TGTGCCAGCAGCTTACGGGCGGGAGGGCCGCAGTTCTTC.

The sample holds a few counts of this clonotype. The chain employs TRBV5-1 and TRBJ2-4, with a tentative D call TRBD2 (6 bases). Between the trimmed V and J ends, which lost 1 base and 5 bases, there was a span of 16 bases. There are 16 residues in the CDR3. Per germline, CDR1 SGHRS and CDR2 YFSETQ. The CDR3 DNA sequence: TGCGCCAGCAGCTTGTTAGTGGGCGGGAACCAAAACATTCAGTACTTC. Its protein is CASSLLVGGNQNIQYF.

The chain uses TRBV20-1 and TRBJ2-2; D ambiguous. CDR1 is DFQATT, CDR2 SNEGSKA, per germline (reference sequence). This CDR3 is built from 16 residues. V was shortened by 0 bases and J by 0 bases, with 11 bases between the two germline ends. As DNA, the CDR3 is TGCAGTGCTAGAGATTACAGAAACCCGAACACCGGGGAGCTGTTTTTT. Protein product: CSARDYRNPNTGELFF.